Listed below are T cell receptor beta chains from one sample, sequenced in a study of control samples from healthy donors and cancer patients. Data came from immunoSEQ multiplex PCR; TCRdb stores just in-frame clones and leaves some out. The sample consists of around 120,000 clones, roughly 93% of them appearing once. The sequencing sample was made of blood. The receptors here all came from a man aged 25-45 years in good health. CDR3s include the opening cysteine and the closing phenylalanine or tryptophan. D genes are given only for firm matches. For some rows the clone size is stated as once, few or many, or as a class when expanded; others skip it.

v_gene	j_gene	abundance	d_gene	CDR3aa
TRBV7-8	TRBJ2-3	once	TRBD2	CASSLASAGVGTQYF
TRBV18	TRBJ2-3	once	TRBD2	CASSPPIAGEPGDTQYF
TRBV28	TRBJ1-1	.	.	CASSPPGMSNTEAFF
TRBV5-6	TRBJ1-2	.	.	CASSRPPNYGYTF
TRBV19	TRBJ1-5	.	TRBD1	CASKDRGEQPQHF
TRBV18	TRBJ2-3	.	TRBD2	CASSSLGLAGKMRSTDTQYF
TRBV7-9	TRBJ1-5	once	.	CASSPAGTFNQPQHF
TRBV28	TRBJ2-3	once	TRBD2	CASSSRDYSTDTQYF
TRBV6-1	TRBJ2-3	.	.	CASSETMPRKDTQYF
TRBV4-1	TRBJ2-5	.	.	CASSPEPGLMGETQYF
TRBV19	TRBJ1-5	.	.	CASKYGGQPQHF
TRBV29-1	TRBJ2-4	.	.	CSVGLAKNIQYF
TRBV5-1	TRBJ2-2	.	.	CASSWDANTGELFF
TRBV10-2	TRBJ1-4	.	.	CASVYRVGEKLFF
TRBV27	TRBJ2-4	.	TRBD1	CASSPTGTKNIQYF
TRBV27	TRBJ2-3	.	.	CASSLSPMSTDTQYF
TRBV10-3	TRBJ1-2	once	.	CAISDMVYGYTF
TRBV6-4	TRBJ1-6	.	.	CASSTDGGNSPLHF
TRBV6-5	TRBJ2-3	once	.	CASSYRGRTDTQYF
TRBV2	TRBJ1-6	.	.	CASSEDRQDNSPLHF
TRBV18	TRBJ1-6	.	.	CASSPRGRGGNSPLHF
TRBV11-2	TRBJ2-3	.	TRBD2	CASSSSGTRDTDTQYF
TRBV21-1	TRBJ1-5	once	.	CASSNFQNINQPQHF
TRBV5-6	TRBJ2-2	.	.	CASSLAGSHTGELFF
TRBV19	TRBJ2-1	.	.	CASSISRGGLNEQFF
TRBV29-1	TRBJ2-7	.	.	CSVESAGRKTYEQYF
TRBV27	TRBJ1-5	.	TRBD1	CASSLGQTNQPQHF
TRBV23-1	TRBJ2-5	.	TRBD2	CASSQTSGGAEETQYF
TRBV6-5	TRBJ1-1	.	.	CASSRAEEAFF
TRBV5-5	TRBJ1-1	.	.	CASIVMTGLNTEAFF
TRBV9	TRBJ2-1	once	TRBD2	CASSVAGGVYNEQFF
TRBV11-1	TRBJ2-5	.	.	CASSLDPGSSETQYF
TRBV7-8	TRBJ1-5	.	TRBD1	CASSLLPRQGVQPQHF
TRBV15	TRBJ1-1	.	TRBD1	CATQGGALLGTEAFF
TRBV6-5	TRBJ1-2	.	.	CASSYAGAGYTF
TRBV12-5	TRBJ2-5	.	TRBD2	CASGLAFGGLAGGLYQETQYF
TRBV30	TRBJ1-2	.	.	CAWSVSWGAPGYTF
TRBV29-1	TRBJ1-2	once	TRBD1	CSVEDPQGAGYGYTF
TRBV29-1	TRBJ2-7	.	TRBD1	CSVWDRDYEQYF
TRBV5-6	TRBJ1-5	.	.	CASSLRGAQPQHF